This T cell receptor beta chain comes out of a study of regulatory T cells in long-lasting Graves disease (dated by TCRdb to about 2021). Looking at the study overall: Persistent Graves' disease was defined as persistently positive TSH receptor autoantibodies together with antithyroid drug treatment for over 5 years. Peripheral blood TCR sequencing and RNA sequencing compared persistent Graves' disease patients with newly diagnosed Graves' disease patients. A total of roughly 35 samples underwent TCR sequencing: approximately 13 from persistent and roughly 20 from newly diagnosed Graves' disease patients. On average, persistent Graves' disease patients in the clinical cohort had been on antithyroid drugs for around ten years. The study was registered as a clinical trial and conducted in China. Study-wide conclusions, independent of this receptor: More public clonotypes were shared among persistent patients (under 3,000) than among newly diagnosed patients (roughly 1,000). Peripheral blood alone was examined, since thyroid tissue, which constituted the primary lesion, could not be accessed. Preferential use of TRBV28, TRBJ1-2 and TRBJ2-5 was observed in persistent disease, whereas TRBV20-1 and TRBJ2-1 were favored in newly diagnosed disease. Sequencing and analysis were restricted to the TCR beta chain. Compared with newly diagnosed patients, persistent Graves' disease patients had lower TCR Shannon entropy and fewer highly expanded clones, which suggests clonal expansion. As a limitation, the authors acknowledged that the small sample size may reduce accuracy.

What this sample's time point label stands for: persistent/refractory GD, antithyroid drugs over 5 years with positive TRAb. RNA was extracted from PBMCs in TRIzol for both TCR sequencing and RNA sequencing. The diagnosis of Graves' disease followed American Thyroid Association guidelines. The patients came from an endocrinology department in Xi'an, China. Each patient gave around 9 milliliters of peripheral blood, collected in an EDTA anticoagulant tube. Ficoll Paque Plus density gradient separation was used to isolate PBMCs, and no further T cell sorting was performed. An Agilent 2100 Bioanalyzer and agarose gel were used to check RNA quality, while a NanoDrop 2000 measured RNA concentration. The library was prepared using multiplex PCR. TCRdb shows the sequencer as Illumina HiSeq 4000. iRepertoire HTBI primers and Arm-PCR amplification of CDR3 regions were used to construct TCR beta libraries. Before sequencing, the PCR products underwent gel purification. For the original study's pipeline: Gene usage analysis of CDR3 amino acid clonotypes relied on the approximately 60 TRBV and about 13 TRBJ segments identified across samples. COPE and FqMerger were used to merge the filtered high-quality paired reads into contigs. BLAST was used to align contigs to IMGT TRBV, TRBD and TRBJ reference genes, and CDR3 was defined according to IMGT. Highly expanded clones were defined as clonotypes with a frequency above 0.1%. Repertoire diversity was measured by Shannon entropy, and V-J evenness by the Gini coefficient. A clonotype found in more than one individual was treated as public. TCRdb trimmed the raw reads at Q25, called clones with MiXCR and kept productive beta chains. Rows are unified per CDR3 protein, each entry keeping the most common DNA and genes. TCRdb's processing, not the authors', yielded these V and J calls. The sample profile shows about 290,000 distinct CDR3 sequences; 22% of them were found once. Approximately 60% of the sample is in the top ten clones.

This clonotype has at least ten counts. Its antigen has not been determined. No much larger clone exists at a distance of one base, and base qualities are not known. Including the terminal cysteine and phenylalanine, the CDR3 comprises 15 residues. CDR3 DNA only is kept here, 45 bases in frame from base 1. After removal of 4 bases from V and 5 bases from J, the junction retains 9 bases not matched to a gene. As encoded in the germline V gene, CDR1 is SGHAT while CDR2 is FQNNGV. Source: peripheral blood mononuclear cells (PBMCs), taken when the disease was refractory, from a patient treated with antithyroid drugs. The receptor was isolated from a female donor with Graves disease. The chain was built from TRBV11-2 and TRBJ2-5; 8 junctional bases match TRBD2. DNA sequence: TGTGCCAGCAGCTCCAAGCGGGAGTTTCCGGAGACCCAGTACTTC. Its amino acids are CASSSKREFPETQYF.